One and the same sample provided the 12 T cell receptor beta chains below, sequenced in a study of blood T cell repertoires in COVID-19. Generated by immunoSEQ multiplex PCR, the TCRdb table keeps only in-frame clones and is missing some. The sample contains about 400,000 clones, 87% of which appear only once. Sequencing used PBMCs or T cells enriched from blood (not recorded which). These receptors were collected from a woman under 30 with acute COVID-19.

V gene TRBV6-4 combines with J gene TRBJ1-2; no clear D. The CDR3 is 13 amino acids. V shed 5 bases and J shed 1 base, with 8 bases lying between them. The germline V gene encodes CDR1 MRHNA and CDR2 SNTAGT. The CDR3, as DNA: TGTGCCAGCAGTAGCGGGAATAACTATGGCTACACCTTC. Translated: CASSSGNNYGYTF.

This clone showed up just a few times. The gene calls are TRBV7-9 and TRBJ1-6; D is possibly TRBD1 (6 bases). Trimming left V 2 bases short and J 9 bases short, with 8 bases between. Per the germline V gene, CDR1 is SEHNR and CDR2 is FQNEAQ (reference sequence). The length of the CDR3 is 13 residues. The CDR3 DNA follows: TGTGCCAGCAGCTTACAGGGGAGTTCACCCCTCCACTTT. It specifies CASSLQGSSPLHF.

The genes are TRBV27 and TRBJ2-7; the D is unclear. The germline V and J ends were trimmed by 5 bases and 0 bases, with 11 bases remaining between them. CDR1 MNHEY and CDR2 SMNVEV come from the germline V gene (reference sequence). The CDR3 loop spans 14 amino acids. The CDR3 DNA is TGTGCCAGCAGTATTCAACAAAGCTCCTACGAGCAGTACTTC. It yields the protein CASSIQQSSYEQYF.

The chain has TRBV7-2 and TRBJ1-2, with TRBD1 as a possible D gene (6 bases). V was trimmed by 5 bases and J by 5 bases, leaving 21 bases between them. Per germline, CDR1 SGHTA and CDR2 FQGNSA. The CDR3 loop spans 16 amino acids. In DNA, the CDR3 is TGTGCCAGCAGCCTATACCACAGGGTTCGGAATTATGGCTACACCTTC. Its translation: CASSLYHRVRNYGYTF.

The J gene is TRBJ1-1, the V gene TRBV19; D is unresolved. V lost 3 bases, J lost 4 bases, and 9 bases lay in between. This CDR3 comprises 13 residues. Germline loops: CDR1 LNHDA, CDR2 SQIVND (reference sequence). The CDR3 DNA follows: TGTGCCAGTAGTATCTCGGTTTCCACTGAAGCTTTCTTT. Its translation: CASSISVSTEAFF.

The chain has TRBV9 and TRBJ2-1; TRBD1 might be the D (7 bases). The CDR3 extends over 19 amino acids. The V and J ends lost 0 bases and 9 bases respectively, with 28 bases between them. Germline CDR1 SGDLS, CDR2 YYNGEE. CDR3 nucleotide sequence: TGTGCCAGCAGCGTAGAAAGGGGGCGTATAGGAGGGCCTGCCTTTGAGCAGTTCTTC. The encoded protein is CASSVERGRIGGPAFEQFF.

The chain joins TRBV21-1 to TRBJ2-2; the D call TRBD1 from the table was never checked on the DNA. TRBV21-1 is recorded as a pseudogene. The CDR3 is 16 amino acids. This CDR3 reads CASSAKAEGATGELFF. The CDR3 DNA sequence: TGTGCCAGCAGCGCAAAGGCTGAGGGGGCGACCGGGGAGCTGTTTTTT.

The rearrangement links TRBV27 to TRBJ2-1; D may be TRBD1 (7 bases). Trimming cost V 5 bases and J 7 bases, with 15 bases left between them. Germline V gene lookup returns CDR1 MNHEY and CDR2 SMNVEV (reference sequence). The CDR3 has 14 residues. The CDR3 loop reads CASSHGAGGNEQFF. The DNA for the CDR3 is TGTGCCAGCAGTCACGGGGCAGGGGGGAATGAGCAGTTCTTC.

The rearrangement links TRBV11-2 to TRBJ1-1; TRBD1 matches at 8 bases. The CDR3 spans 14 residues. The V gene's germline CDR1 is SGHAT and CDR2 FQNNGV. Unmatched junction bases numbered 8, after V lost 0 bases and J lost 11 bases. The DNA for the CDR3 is TGTGCCAGCAGCTTAGAGTCCAGGGGGCGTTTGGCTTTCTTT. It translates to CASSLESRGRLAFF. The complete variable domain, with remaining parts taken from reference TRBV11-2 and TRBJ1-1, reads EAGVAQSPRYKIIEKRQSVAFWCNPISGHATLYWYQQILGQGPKLLIQFQNNGVVDDSQLPKDRFSAERLKGVDSTLKIQPAKLEDSAVYLCASSLESRGRLAFFGQGTRLTVV.

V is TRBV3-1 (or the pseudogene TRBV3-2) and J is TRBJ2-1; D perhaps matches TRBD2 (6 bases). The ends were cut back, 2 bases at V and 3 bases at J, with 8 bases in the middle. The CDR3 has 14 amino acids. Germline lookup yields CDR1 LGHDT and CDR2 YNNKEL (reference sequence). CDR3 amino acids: CASSQRGNYNEQFF. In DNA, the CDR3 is TGTGCCAGCAGCCAACGGGGGAACTACAATGAGCAGTTCTTC.

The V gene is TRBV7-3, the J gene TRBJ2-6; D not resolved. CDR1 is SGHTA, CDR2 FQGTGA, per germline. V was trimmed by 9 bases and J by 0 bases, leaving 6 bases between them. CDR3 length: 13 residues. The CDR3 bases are TGTGCCAGTTCAAACTCTGGGGCCAACGTCCTGACTTTC. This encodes CASSNSGANVLTF.

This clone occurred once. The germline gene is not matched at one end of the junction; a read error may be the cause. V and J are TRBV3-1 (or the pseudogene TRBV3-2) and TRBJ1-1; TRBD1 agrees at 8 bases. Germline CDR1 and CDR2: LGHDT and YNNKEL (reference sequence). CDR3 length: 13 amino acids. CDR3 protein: CASSQEPGGKGPF. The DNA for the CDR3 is TGTGCCAGCAGCCAAGAGCCAGGGGGCAAAGGGCCATTT.